This passage covers 8 T cell receptor beta chains from one sample sequenced in a study of regulatory T cells in long-lasting Graves disease. Building the TCR beta libraries relied on iRepertoire HTBI primers, and CDR3 regions underwent Arm-PCR. MiXCR, run by TCRdb on the multiplex PCR reads, gives a single entry per CDR3 protein. The table records 400,000 to 500,000 distinct CDR3 sequences, over 20% of them present only once. Noted time point: persistent/refractory GD, antithyroid drugs over 5 years with positive TRAb. PBMCs provided the RNA from which the TCR library was made. The source material was peripheral blood mononuclear cells (PBMCs), sampled when the disease was refractory, from a patient treated with antithyroid drugs. These receptors were obtained from a female donor with Graves disease.

The gene calls are TRBV13 and TRBJ2-7; perhaps TRBD2 as D (6 bases). Trimming left V 2 bases short and J 3 bases short, with 29 bases between. Germline CDR1 and CDR2: PRHDT and FYEKMQ (reference sequence). The CDR3 is 20 amino acids. CDR3 bases: TGTGCCAGCAGCTTATCGTCACAGAATAAAGAGGGGAGGCACCGCTACGAGCAGTACTTC. Amino acids: CASSLSSQNKEGRHRYEQYF.

This clonotype was seen ten or more times. The chain combines TRBV27 with TRBJ2-7; 8 positions agree with TRBD2. V trimming: 3 bases; J trimming: 6 bases; junction bases outside the gene matches: 7. The CDR3 runs 14 residues. Germline V gene data show CDR1 as MNHEY and CDR2 as SMNVEV (reference sequence). The CDR3 DNA sequence: TGTGCCAGCAGTTTGGCTAGCGGGTTCGGCGAGCAGTACTTC. Protein: CASSLASGFGEQYF.

This clonotype was observed at least ten times. The genes are TRBV29-1 and TRBJ2-5; D gene uncertain. Between the trimmed V and J ends, which lost 5 bases and 5 bases, there was a span of 12 bases. The length of the CDR3 is 12 residues. Germline values: CDR1 SQVTM, CDR2 ANQGSEA. Here the CDR3 DNA reads TGCAGCGTTTCGACCGGACGGGAGACCCAGTACTTC. Protein product: CSVSTGRETQYF. Combining the CDR3 with reference TRBV29-1 and TRBJ2-5 gives the whole variable domain SAVISQKPSRDICQRGTSLTIQCQVDSQVTMMFWYRQQPGQSLTLIATANQGSEATYESGFVIDKFPISRPNLTFSTLTVSNMSPEDSSIYLCSVSTGRETQYFGPGTRLLVL.

The table lists this clonotype with many counts. This chain connects TRBV28 to TRBJ2-5; the D gene is possibly TRBD1 (5 bases). V was pared by 6 bases and J by 5 bases, with 19 bases between. This CDR3 has 15 amino acids. Germline CDR1 MDHEN, CDR2 SYDVKM. The CDR3 DNA reads TGTGCCAGCAGCCTTCGCCAGGGTGGTTTCGAGACCCAGTACTTC. This gives the protein CASSLRQGGFETQYF.

This clonotype was recorded at least ten times. The rearrangement joins TRBV6-1 to TRBJ1-2, with D unresolved. The CDR3 is made up of 12 amino acids. CDR1 and CDR2 (germline): MNHNS, SASEGT. Trimming took off 6 bases at V and 2 bases at J, with 7 bases between the two ends. CDR3 region: CASRPSNYGYTF. CDR3 nucleotides: TGTGCCAGCAGACCGTCGAACTATGGCTACACCTTC.

This clonotype occurred many times. The chain combines TRBV5-1 with TRBJ2-7; 8 nucleotides agree with TRBD1. Trimming cost V 0 bases and J 2 bases; bases outside gene matches: 7. The CDR3 runs 16 residues. Germline values: CDR1 SGHRS, CDR2 YFSETQ. The CDR3 here is CASSLAWGQETYEQYF. The CDR3 DNA reads as TGCGCCAGCAGCTTGGCCTGGGGACAGGAAACCTACGAGCAGTACTTC.

This chain connects TRBV6-1 to TRBJ1-5; D is unresolved. The length of the CDR3 is 15 residues. Trimming stripped 2 bases from V and 2 bases from J, with 10 bases between. Germline V gene data show CDR1 as MNHNS and CDR2 as SASEGT. For the CDR3, the DNA is TGTGCCAGCAGTGAACTAGGGTGGGGCAATCAGCCCCAGCATTTT. Its protein product is CASSELGWGNQPQHF.

This clonotype was seen more than once but under ten times. The genes are TRBV6-1 and TRBJ1-3; D may be TRBD1 (5 bases). From germline, CDR1 is MNHNS and CDR2 SASEGT. The CDR3 sequence is 15 residues long. Trimming took off 6 bases at V and 4 bases at J, with 16 bases between the two ends. The CDR3 sequence: CASSNPSGSGNTIYF. CDR3 DNA: TGTGCCAGCAGCAACCCCTCAGGGTCCGGAAACACCATATATTTT.